This T cell receptor (beta chain) was observed in a study of spatial heterogeneity in lung cancer. The overall study: Beta-chain sequences were consistently detected more often than alpha-chain sequences.

CDR1 is SGHKS and CDR2 is YYEKEE in the germline V gene (reference sequence). The CDR3 extends over 14 amino acids. The ends were cut back, 5 bases at V and 6 bases at J, with 18 bases in the middle. This clonotype was counted between two and nine times. TCRdb passed the 5' RACE reads through MiXCR, listing each CDR3 protein once. Of tens of thousands of distinct CDR3 sequences listed, roughly 15% are singletons. As for time point: sample taken at primary tumor resection. Whole RNA, isolated from tumor, nontumor lung or frozen PBMC, was sequenced without prior sorting. The donors, around 71 patients with untreated early-stage non-small cell lung cancer, provided the samples.

This rearrangement joins TRBV5-5 to TRBJ2-7, with D possibly being TRBD1 (6 bases). The source material was PBMCs, sampled at surgery. This sequence originates from a male donor with early-stage non-small cell lung cancer. CDR3 region: CASSLDGARGEQYF. The CDR3, as DNA: TGTGCCAGCAGTCTGGATGGGGCCAGGGGCGAGCAGTACTTC.